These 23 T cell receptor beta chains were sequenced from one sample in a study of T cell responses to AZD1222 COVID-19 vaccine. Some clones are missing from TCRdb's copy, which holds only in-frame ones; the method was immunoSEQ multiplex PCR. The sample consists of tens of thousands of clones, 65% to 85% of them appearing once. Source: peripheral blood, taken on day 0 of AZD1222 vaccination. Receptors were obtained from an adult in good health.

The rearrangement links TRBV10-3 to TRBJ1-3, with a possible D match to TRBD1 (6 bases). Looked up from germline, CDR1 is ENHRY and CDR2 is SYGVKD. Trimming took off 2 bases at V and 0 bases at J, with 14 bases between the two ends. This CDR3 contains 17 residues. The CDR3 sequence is CAISEGARGLSGNTIYF. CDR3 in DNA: TGTGCCATCAGTGAGGGGGCCAGGGGCCTCTCTGGAAACACCATATATTTT.

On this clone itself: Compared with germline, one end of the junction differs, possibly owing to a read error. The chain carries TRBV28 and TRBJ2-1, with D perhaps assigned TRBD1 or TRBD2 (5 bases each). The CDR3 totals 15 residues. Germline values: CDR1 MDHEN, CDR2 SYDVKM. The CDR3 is CASILTGTDYNEQFF. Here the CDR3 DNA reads TGTGCCAGCATTTTAACCGGGACGGATTACAATGAGCAGTTCTTC.

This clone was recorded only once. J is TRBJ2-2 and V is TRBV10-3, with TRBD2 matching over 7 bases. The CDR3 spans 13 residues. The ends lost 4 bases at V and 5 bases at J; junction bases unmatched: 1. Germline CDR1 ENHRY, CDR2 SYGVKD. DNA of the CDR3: TGTGCCATCAGTGGGCGGGAGACCGGGGAGCTGTTTTTT. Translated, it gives CAISGRETGELFF.

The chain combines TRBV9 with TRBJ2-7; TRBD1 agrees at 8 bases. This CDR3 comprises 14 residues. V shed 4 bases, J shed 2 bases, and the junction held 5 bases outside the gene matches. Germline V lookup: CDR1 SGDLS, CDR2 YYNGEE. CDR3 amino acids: CASSPWTGTYEQYF. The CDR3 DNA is TGTGCCAGCAGCCCGTGGACAGGGACCTACGAGCAGTACTTC.

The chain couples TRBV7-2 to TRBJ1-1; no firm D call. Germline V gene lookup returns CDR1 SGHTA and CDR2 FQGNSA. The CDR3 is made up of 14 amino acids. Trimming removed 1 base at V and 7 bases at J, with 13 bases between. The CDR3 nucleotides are TGTGCCAGCAGCTTAGAGGTCCAAGACCTTGAAGCTTTCTTT. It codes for CASSLEVQDLEAFF.

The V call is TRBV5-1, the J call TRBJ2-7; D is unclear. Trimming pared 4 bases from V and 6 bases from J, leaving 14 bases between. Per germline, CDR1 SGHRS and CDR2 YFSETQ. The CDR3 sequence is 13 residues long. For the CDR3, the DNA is TGCGCCAGCAGCCCCAGATATCCTGGCGAGCAGTACTTC. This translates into CASSPRYPGEQYF.

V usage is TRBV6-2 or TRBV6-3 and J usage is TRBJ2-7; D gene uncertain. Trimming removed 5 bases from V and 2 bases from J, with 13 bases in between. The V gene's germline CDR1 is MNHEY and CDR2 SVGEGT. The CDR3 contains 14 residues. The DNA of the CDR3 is TGTGCCAGCAGTCCCCTAGGACCGACCTACGAGCAGTACTTC. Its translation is CASSPLGPTYEQYF.

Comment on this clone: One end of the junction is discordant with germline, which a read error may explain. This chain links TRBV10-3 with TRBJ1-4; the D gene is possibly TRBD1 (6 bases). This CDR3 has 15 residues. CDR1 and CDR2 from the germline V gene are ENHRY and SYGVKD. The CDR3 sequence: CAISEGTRTNEQLFF. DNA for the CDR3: TGTGCCATCAGTGAGGGGACACGGACCAATGAACAACTGTTTTTT.

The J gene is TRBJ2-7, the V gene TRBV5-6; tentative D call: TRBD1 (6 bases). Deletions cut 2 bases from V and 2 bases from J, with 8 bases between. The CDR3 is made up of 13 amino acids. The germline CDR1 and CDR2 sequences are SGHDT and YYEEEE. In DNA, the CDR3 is TGTGCCAGCAGCTTCGACAGGCCCTACGAGCAGTACTTC. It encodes CASSFDRPYEQYF.

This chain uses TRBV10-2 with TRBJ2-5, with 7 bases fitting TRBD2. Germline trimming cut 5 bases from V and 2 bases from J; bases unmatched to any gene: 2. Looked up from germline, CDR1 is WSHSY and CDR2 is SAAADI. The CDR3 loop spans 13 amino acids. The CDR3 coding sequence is TGCGCCAGCAGTACTAGCGCTCAAGAGACCCAGTACTTC. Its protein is CASSTSAQETQYF.

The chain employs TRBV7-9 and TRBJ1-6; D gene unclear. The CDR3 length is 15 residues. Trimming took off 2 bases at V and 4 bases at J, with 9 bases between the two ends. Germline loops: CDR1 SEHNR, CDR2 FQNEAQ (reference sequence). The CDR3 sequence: CASSLSTDYNSPLHF. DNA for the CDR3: TGTGCCAGCAGCTTAAGCACCGATTATAATTCACCCCTCCACTTT.

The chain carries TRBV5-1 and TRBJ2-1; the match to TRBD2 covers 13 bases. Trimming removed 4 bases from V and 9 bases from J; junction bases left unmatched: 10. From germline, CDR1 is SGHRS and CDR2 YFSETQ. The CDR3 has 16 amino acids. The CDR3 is CASSTRTSGGLGEQFF. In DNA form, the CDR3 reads TGCGCCAGCAGCACGAGGACTAGCGGGGGTTTAGGTGAGCAGTTCTTC.

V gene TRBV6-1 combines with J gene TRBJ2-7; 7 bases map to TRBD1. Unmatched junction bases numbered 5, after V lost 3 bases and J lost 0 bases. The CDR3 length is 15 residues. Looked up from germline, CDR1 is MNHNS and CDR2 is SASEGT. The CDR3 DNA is TGTGCCAGCAGTGACCCGGGACAGAGCTCCTACGAGCAGTACTTC. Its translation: CASSDPGQSSYEQYF.

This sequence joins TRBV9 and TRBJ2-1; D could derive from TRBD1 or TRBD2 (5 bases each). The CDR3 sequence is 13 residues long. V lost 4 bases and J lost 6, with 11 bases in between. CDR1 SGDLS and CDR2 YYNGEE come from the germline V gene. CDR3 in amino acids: CASSLGPFNEQFF. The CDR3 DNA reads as TGTGCCAGCAGCTTGGGACCTTTCAATGAGCAGTTCTTC.

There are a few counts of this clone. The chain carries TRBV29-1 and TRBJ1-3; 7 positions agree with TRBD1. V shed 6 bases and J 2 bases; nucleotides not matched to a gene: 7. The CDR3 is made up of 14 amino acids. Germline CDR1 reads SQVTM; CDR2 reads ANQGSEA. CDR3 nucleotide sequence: TGCAGCGTGGATCCCGGGACAGCTGGAAACACCATATATTTT. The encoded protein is CSVDPGTAGNTIYF.

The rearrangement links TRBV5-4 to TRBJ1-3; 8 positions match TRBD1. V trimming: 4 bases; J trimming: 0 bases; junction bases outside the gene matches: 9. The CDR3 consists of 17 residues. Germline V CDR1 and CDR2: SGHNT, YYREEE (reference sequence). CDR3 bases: TGTGCCAGCAGCCGCGGATCAGGGGGCAACTCTGGAAACACCATATATTTT. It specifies CASSRGSGGNSGNTIYF.

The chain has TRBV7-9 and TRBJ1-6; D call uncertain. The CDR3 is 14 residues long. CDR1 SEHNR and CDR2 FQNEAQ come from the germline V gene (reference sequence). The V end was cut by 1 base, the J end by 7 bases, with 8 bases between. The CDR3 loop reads CASSLVAGNSPLHF. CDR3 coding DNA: TGTGCCAGCAGCTTAGTGGCCGGGAATTCACCCCTCCACTTT.

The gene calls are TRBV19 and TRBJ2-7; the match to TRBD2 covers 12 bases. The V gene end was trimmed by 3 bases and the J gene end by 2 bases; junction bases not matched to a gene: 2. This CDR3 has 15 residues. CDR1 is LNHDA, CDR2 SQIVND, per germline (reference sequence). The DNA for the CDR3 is TGTGCCAGTAGTATGACTAGCGGGGGACCCTACGAGCAGTACTTC. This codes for CASSMTSGGPYEQYF.

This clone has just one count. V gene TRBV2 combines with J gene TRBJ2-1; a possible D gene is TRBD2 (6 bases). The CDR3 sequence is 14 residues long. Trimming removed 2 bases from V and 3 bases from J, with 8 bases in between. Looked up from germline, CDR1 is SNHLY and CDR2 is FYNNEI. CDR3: CASSELASYNEQFF. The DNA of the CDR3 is TGTGCCAGCAGTGAACTAGCGAGCTACAATGAGCAGTTCTTC.

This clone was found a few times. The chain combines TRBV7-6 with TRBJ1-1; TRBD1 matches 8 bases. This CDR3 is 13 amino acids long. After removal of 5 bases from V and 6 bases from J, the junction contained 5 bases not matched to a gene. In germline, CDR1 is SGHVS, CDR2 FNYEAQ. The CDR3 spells CASSTNRGAEAFF. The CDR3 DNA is TGTGCCAGCAGCACCAACAGGGGGGCTGAAGCTTTCTTT.

Here the CDR3 DNA reads TGTGCCAGCAGTTGGACTACGTTCGGGGCCCAGTACTTC. This gives the protein CASSWTTFGAQYF. The chain recombines TRBV6-5 with TRBJ2-5; tentative D call: TRBD2 (6 bases). With 4 bases removed from V and 9 bases from J, the gap between germline ends came to 15 bases. CDR3 length: 13 amino acids. Germline loops: CDR1 MNHEY, CDR2 SVGAGI.

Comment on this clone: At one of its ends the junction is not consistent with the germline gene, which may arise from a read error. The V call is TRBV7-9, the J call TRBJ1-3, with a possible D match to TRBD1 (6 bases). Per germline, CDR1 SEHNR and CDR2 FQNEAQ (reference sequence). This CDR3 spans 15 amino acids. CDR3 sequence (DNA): TGTGCCATCAGCCACGAACAGGGTGGTGGAAACACCATATATTTT. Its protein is CAISHEQGGGNTIYF.

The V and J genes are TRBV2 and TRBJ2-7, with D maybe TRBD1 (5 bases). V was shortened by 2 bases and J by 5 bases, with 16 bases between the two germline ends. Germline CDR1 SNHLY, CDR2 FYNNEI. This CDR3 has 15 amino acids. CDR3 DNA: TGTGCCAGCAGTGAATTAGGGGCCGCTGAGAACGAGCAGTACTTC. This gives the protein CASSELGAAENEQYF.